This TCR beta chain was obtained from a study of blood T cell repertoires in COVID-19. CDR3 length: 15 residues. Germline CDR1 and CDR2: MNHEY and SMNVEV (reference sequence). The junction had 14 bases not matched to a gene; V was cut back by 10 bases and J by 9 bases. Clones were read by immunoSEQ multiplex PCR, and TCRdb kept only the in-frame ones, dropping some. The sample shows fewer than 200,000 clones, 83% of them seen only once. The sample holds a few counts of this clone. Sequenced input: peripheral blood. The sequence derives from a woman in her seventies with COVID-19, enrolled during active disease. V and J are TRBV27 and TRBJ2-7; 14 bases match TRBD2. This CDR3 is CATSGLAGDPGGQYF. In DNA, the CDR3 is TGTGCCACCTCGGGACTAGCGGGAGATCCCGGTGGGCAGTACTTC.